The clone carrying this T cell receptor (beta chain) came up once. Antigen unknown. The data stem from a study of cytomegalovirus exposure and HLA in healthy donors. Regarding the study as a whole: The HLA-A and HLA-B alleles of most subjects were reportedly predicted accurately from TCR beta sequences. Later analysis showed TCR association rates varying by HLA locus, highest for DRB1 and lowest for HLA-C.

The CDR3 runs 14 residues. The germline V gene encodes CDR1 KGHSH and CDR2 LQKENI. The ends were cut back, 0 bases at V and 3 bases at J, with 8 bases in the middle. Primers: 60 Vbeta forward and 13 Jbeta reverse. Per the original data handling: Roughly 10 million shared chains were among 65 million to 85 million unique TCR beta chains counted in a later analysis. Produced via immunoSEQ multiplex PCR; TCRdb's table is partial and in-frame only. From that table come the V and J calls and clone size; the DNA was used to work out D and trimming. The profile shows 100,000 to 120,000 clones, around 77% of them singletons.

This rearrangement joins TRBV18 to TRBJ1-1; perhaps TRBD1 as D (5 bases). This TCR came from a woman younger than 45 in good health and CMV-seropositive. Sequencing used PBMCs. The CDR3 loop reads CASSPPRGDTEAFF. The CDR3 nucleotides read TGTGCCAGCTCACCACCGCGGGGGGACACTGAAGCTTTCTTT. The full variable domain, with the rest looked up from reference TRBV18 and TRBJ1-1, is NAGVMQNPRHLVRRRGQEARLRCSPMKGHSHVYWYRQLPEEGLKFMVYLQKENIIDESGMPKERFSAEFPKEGPSILRIQQVVRGDSAAYFCASSPPRGDTEAFFGQGTRLTVV.